This T cell receptor beta chain came from a study of blood T cell repertoires in COVID-19. For the study at large: COVID-19 samples collected from the United States, Italy and Spain covered acute and convalescent phases. T cells, B-cell-depleted T cells, or PBMCs supplied cDNA or gDNA.

The method was immunoSEQ multiplex PCR; TCRdb's version includes in-frame clones alone and lacks a portion of them. The repertoire has around 100,000 clones, roughly 80% of them found once; the top ten carry roughly 1.5%. Germline V gives CDR1 MNHEY, CDR2 SVGAGI. Trimming shortened V by 0 bases and J by 0 bases, and 9 bases separated the two germline ends. There are 16 residues in the CDR3. This chain links TRBV6-5 with TRBJ1-3; D perhaps matches TRBD1 (6 bases). The receptor comes from a man in his forties or fifties with acute or convalescent COVID-19. Specimen: peripheral blood. The CDR3, as DNA: TGTGCCAGCAGTTACTCCACAGGGATCTCTGGAAACACCATATATTTT. As protein: CASSYSTGISGNTIYF.